The rows below give T cell receptor beta chains drawn from one sample of a study of T cell responses to AZD1222 COVID-19 vaccine. Assay used: immunoSEQ multiplex PCR; TCRdb lists only in-frame clones, some missing. The repertoire holds 250,000 to 300,000 clones, about 94% seen once, with around 0.5% in the top ten. The input for sequencing was peripheral blood, taken 28 days after the second AZD1222 dose. The receptors here all came from an adult who received the AZD1222 COVID-19 vaccine. CDR3s include the opening cysteine and the closing phenylalanine or tryptophan. The order of the fields is V gene, CDR3 length, J gene, D gene, clone size, CDR3 protein, CDR3 DNA. The D gene is left open where the match is weak. Expanded clones get a size class; other rows say once, few or many, or leave the size out.

TRBV30,12,TRBJ1-1,NA,once,CAWSERGTEAFF,TGTGCCTGGAGCGAACGAGGGACTGAAGCTTTCTTT
TRBV2,12,TRBJ1-1,NA,NA,CASETENTEAFF,TGTGCCAGCGAGACAGAGAACACTGAAGCTTTCTTT
TRBV7-9,14,TRBJ1-2,NA,NA,CASSLAGFFEGYTF,TGTGCCAGCAGCTTAGCAGGTTTCTTTGAGGGCTACACCTTC
TRBV18,12,TRBJ1-1,NA,NA,CASSLRDTEAFF,TGTGCCAGCTCACTACGAGACACTGAAGCTTTCTTT
TRBV28,13,TRBJ2-7,TRBD2,NA,CASSLSGVREQYF,TGTGCCAGCAGTTTGAGCGGGGTACGCGAGCAGTACTTC
TRBV28,15,TRBJ1-2,NA,NA,CASSRPTGTGYGYTF,TGTGCCAGCAGTCGGCCCACAGGGACGGGCTATGGCTACACCTTC
TRBV19,15,TRBJ2-2,TRBD2,NA,CASNPGLAGAGELFF,TGTGCCAGTAACCCGGGACTAGCGGGAGCCGGGGAGCTGTTTTTT
TRBV5-5,13,TRBJ2-7,NA,NA,CASSLRTEAEQYF,TGTGCCAGCAGCTTGAGGACAGAAGCCGAGCAGTACTTC
TRBV2,15,TRBJ2-1,NA,NA,CASSDGQGTNNEQFF,TGTGCCAGCAGTGATGGTCAGGGGACGAACAATGAGCAGTTCTTC
TRBV6-6,15,TRBJ2-1,TRBD2,once,CASSYASGSHNEQFF,TGTGCCAGCAGTTACGCCAGCGGGAGTCACAATGAGCAGTTCTTC
TRBV18,13,TRBJ2-7,NA,NA,CASSPGNTYEQYF,TGTGCCAGCTCACCGGGAAATACCTACGAGCAGTACTTC
TRBV6-6,13,TRBJ1-1,NA,NA,CASSLTTNTEAFF,TGTGCCAGCAGCCTAACAACGAACACTGAAGCTTTCTTT
TRBV10-3,12,TRBJ2-7,NA,NA,CAISSDKREQYF,TGTGCCATCAGTTCCGATAAGAGAGAGCAGTACTTC
TRBV18,15,TRBJ2-1,TRBD1,NA,CASSPRDSSYNEQFF,TGTGCCAGCTCACCACGGGACAGCTCCTACAATGAGCAGTTCTTC
TRBV4-2,17,TRBJ2-1,TRBD2,NA,CASSQTRASGSFNEQFF,TGTGCCAGCAGCCAGACCCGGGCTAGCGGGAGTTTTAATGAGCAGTTCTTC
TRBV3-1/TRBV3-2,13,TRBJ1-6,NA,NA,CASSQSQESPLHF,TGTGCCAGCAGCCAATCGCAAGAATCACCCCTCCACTTT
TRBV7-9,12,TRBJ1-2,NA,NA,CASSAPGVGYTF,TGTGCCAGCAGCGCTCCAGGGGTTGGCTACACCTTC
TRBV5-4,15,TRBJ2-1,TRBD2,NA,CASSLASSGYNEQFF,TGTGCCAGCAGCTTGGCCTCTAGCGGATACAATGAGCAGTTCTTC
TRBV30,20,TRBJ2-2,TRBD2,NA,CAWSVTSLGLAGRITGELFF,TGTGCCTGGAGTGTAACCAGCCTCGGACTAGCGGGGAGGATTACCGGGGAGCTGTTTTTT
TRBV6-2/TRBV6-3,15,TRBJ1-2,NA,NA,CASSYVGSGGYGYTF,TGTGCCAGCAGTTACGTTGGATCGGGGGGTTATGGCTACACCTTC
TRBV5-1,12,TRBJ1-2,NA,NA,CASSVDAQGYTF,TGCGCCAGCAGCGTGGACGCGCAAGGCTACACCTTC
TRBV7-8,16,TRBJ1-6,NA,NA,CASSSLIQGRRSPLHF,TGTGCCAGCAGCTCGTTAATCCAGGGAAGACGTTCACCCCTCCACTTT
TRBV15,12,TRBJ1-6,NA,NA,CATSRDRGPLHF,TGTGCCACCAGCAGAGATCGAGGGCCCCTCCACTTT
TRBV5-5,17,TRBJ1-6,TRBD1,NA,CASSRNEGGTYNSPLHF,TGTGCCAGCAGCCGGAACGAAGGGGGCACCTATAATTCACCCCTCCACTTT
TRBV19,14,TRBJ1-5,NA,NA,CASSIDRGSGPQHF,TGTGCCAGTAGTATAGACAGGGGTTCAGGGCCCCAGCATTTT
TRBV3-1/TRBV3-2,15,TRBJ2-7,TRBD1,few,CASSQMTGVTYEQYF,TGTGCCAGCAGCCAAATGACAGGGGTAACCTACGAGCAGTACTTC
TRBV19,13,TRBJ2-7,NA,NA,CASSPDRSYEQYF,TGTGCCAGTAGTCCGGACAGATCCTACGAGCAGTACTTC
TRBV2,12,TRBJ1-2,NA,once,CASTNSNYGYTF,TGTGCCAGCACCAACTCTAACTATGGCTACACCTTC
TRBV30,15,TRBJ2-5,TRBD2,NA,CAWTSGLADQETQYF,TGTGCCTGGACCTCGGGACTAGCGGACCAAGAGACCCAGTACTTC
TRBV7-2,14,TRBJ1-1,NA,NA,CASSLGLVITEAFF,TGTGCCAGCAGCTTAGGCCTGGTAATCACTGAAGCTTTCTTT
TRBV3-1/TRBV3-2,14,TRBJ2-3,TRBD2,NA,CASSLGLAADTQYF,TGTGCCAGCAGCCTCGGACTAGCGGCGGATACGCAGTATTTT